This paragraph reports one TCR beta chain. Its antigen is unidentified. RNA transcripts gave rise to amplified TCR beta CDR3 regions. Using the HTBI primer set, a first-round RT-PCR was run on the TCR CDR3. TCRdb re-analysed the multiplex PCR reads in MiXCR, keeping a single row per CDR3 protein. The sample has approximately 700,000 distinct CDR3 sequences; 45% are singletons. Germline lookup yields CDR1 SGHTA and CDR2 FQGNSA. This CDR3 contains 15 residues. V was trimmed by 3 bases and J by 0 bases, leaving 11 bases between them. This sample is drawn from a study of T cells in Graves' hyperthyroidism and ophthalmopathy. General study points: Most clonotypes that expanded in the thyroid above 0.001 also showed up in blood. A 13 V-J signature model discriminated ophthalmopathy versus stable hyperthyroidism.

Exclusions: uncontrolled infection, other autoimmune disease, pregnancy, lactation. Sequencing was performed on peripheral blood or thyroid tissue (not recorded which). The J gene is TRBJ1-1, the V gene TRBV7-2; D unclear. The receptor was derived from an adult man with Graves' disease, either hyperthyroidism or ophthalmopathy (not recorded which). The CDR3 here is CASSLVLGMNTEAFF. DNA for the CDR3: TGTGCCAGCAGCTTGGTTTTGGGGATGAACACTGAAGCTTTCTTT. Using reference TRBV7-2 and TRBJ1-1 for the parts outside the CDR3, the full variable domain is GAGVSQSPSNKVTEKGKDVELRCDPISGHTALYWYRQSLGQGLEFLIYFQGNSAPDKSGLPSDRFSAERTGGSVSTLTIQRTQQEDSAVYLCASSLVLGMNTEAFFGQGTRLTVV.